This T cell receptor (beta chain) is from a study of CD8 T cells in ankylosing spondylitis. V dropped 5 bases and J dropped 7 bases, with 9 bases sitting between them. The CDR3 contains 12 residues. Germline V gives CDR1 MDHEN, CDR2 SYDVKM. Study-wide findings and caveats: Disease-linked clones bore a CD8+ phenotype and were relatively rare in peripheral blood. It was reported that disease-linked clones were significantly enriched in matched ankylosing spondylitis synovial fluid.

TCRdb processed the 5' RACE reads anew with MiXCR; each CDR3 protein has one entry. The sample lists under 200,000 distinct CDR3 sequences; approximately 9.9% were seen once. Remarks on this clonotype: Its antigen is unknown.

The origin of this receptor is a female donor with ankylosing spondylitis or in good health (not recorded which). V gene TRBV28 combines with J gene TRBJ1-5; D not resolved. Material: blood, either unsorted or a sorted T cell fraction (not recorded which). Written as DNA, the CDR3 is TGTGCCAGCAGTCACGACAAACAGCCCCAGCATTTT. It encodes CASSHDKQPQHF.